Each of the 23 T cell receptor beta chains below was sequenced from the same sample in a study. TCRdb re-derived calls from the RT-PCR reads in MiXCR, one entry per CDR3 protein. Of hundreds of thousands of distinct CDR3 sequences listed, 13% to 15% are singletons. Sequenced: memory CD4+ T cells from blood. These receptors all come from a female donor in good health, serving as a healthy control.

This clonotype was seen a handful of times. The chain has TRBV13 and TRBJ1-6; TRBD1 agrees at 11 bases. CDR3 length: 16 residues. V was clipped by 4 bases and J by 8 bases; unmatched bases: 7. Germline loops: CDR1 PRHDT, CDR2 FYEKMQ (reference sequence). The CDR3 DNA follows: TGTGCCAGCAGCTCCGGGGACAGGGGGAGCCATTCACCCCTCCACTTT. This gives the protein CASSSGDRGSHSPLHF.

The chain recombines TRBV24-1 with TRBJ2-2; D possibly corresponds to TRBD1 (5 bases). V was cut by 4 bases and J by 3 bases, with 17 bases left in between. CDR1 and CDR2 (germline): KGHDR, SFDVKD. The CDR3 runs to 17 residues. CDR3 bases: TGTGCCACCAGTGACTTCCAGGGTAACATGTACACCGGGGAGCTGTTTTTT. It specifies CATSDFQGNMYTGELFF.

The chain carries TRBV2 and TRBJ1-2; D not certain. From germline, CDR1 is SNHLY and CDR2 FYNNEI. Trimming shortened V by 11 bases and J by 0 bases, and 13 bases separated the two germline ends. This CDR3 has 13 residues. The CDR3, as DNA: TGTGCCGGAACAGAGCAAGCTAACTATGGCTACACCTTC. Protein sequence: CAGTEQANYGYTF.

CDR3 nucleotide sequence: TGTGCCAGCAGTGAACTGGGTGGACAGGGGAGAAACTATGGCTACACCTTC. It is translated as CASSELGGQGRNYGYTF. This chain uses TRBV6-1 with TRBJ1-2, with 9 positions matching TRBD1. Germline values: CDR1 MNHNS, CDR2 SASEGT. Unmatched junction bases numbered 9, after V lost 2 bases and J lost 2 bases. This CDR3 comprises 17 residues.

This clonotype was observed a handful of times. V usage is TRBV12-3 or TRBV12-4 and J usage is TRBJ1-5; TRBD1 matches 8 bases. With 8 bases clipped from V and 3 bases from J, the junction kept 6 bases outside the gene matches. This CDR3 is 14 amino acids long. The CDR3 DNA reads TGTGCCAGCGCTGGACAGGGTAACAATCAGCCCCAGCATTTT. Translated: CASAGQGNNQPQHF.

Details on this clonotype: This could be a read error, since a much larger clone is one nucleotide away. The gene calls are TRBV29-1 and TRBJ1-6; D remains ambiguous. Trimming stripped 4 bases from V and 5 bases from J, with 15 bases between. The CDR3 contains 15 residues. Germline V gene lookup returns CDR1 SQVTM and CDR2 ANQGSEA. CDR3 sequence reads: CSVALAGQDNSPLHF. Here the CDR3 DNA reads TGCAGCGTTGCCCTTGCAGGCCAGGATAATTCACCCCTCCACTTT.

The chain recombines TRBV7-2 with TRBJ2-3; 8 bases are shared with TRBD2. CDR3 length equals 12 residues. Germline lookup yields CDR1 SGHTA and CDR2 FQGNSA. Trimming removed 7 bases from V and 12 bases from J; junction bases left unmatched: 9. As DNA, the CDR3 is TGTGCCAGCACCTCGGGGGGGATAGGCCAGTATTTT. This translates into CASTSGGIGQYF.

V is TRBV5-1 and J is TRBJ2-7; 9 bases line up with TRBD2. Germline V gene lookup returns CDR1 SGHRS and CDR2 YFSETQ. V shed 4 bases and J 5 bases; nucleotides not matched to a gene: 10. The CDR3 totals 15 residues. The CDR3: CASSPRAGGPNEQYF. For the CDR3, the DNA is TGCGCCAGCAGCCCGAGGGCGGGAGGGCCGAACGAGCAGTACTTC.

The chain recombines TRBV20-1 with TRBJ1-1; D is ambiguous. V was pared by 6 bases and J by 10 bases, with 21 bases between. The CDR3 spans 13 residues. The germline CDR1 and CDR2 sequences are DFQATT and SNEGSKA (reference sequence). In nucleotides, the CDR3 is TGCAGTGCCGCGGTACTAGCGGGAGCTGGAGCTTTCTTT. Translated: CSAAVLAGAGAFF.

This clonotype was counted many times. CDR3 region: CASSQAKSDVEQYF. As DNA, the CDR3 is TGTGCCAGCAGTCAGGCAAAATCCGACGTCGAGCAGTACTTC. The chain is built from TRBV27 and TRBJ2-7; D is undetermined. The CDR3 has 14 amino acids. Trimming pared 5 bases from V and 6 bases from J, leaving 17 bases between. Germline V gives CDR1 MNHEY, CDR2 SMNVEV (reference sequence).

This chain uses TRBV6-1 with TRBJ1-3, with a weak D call TRBD1 (6 bases). Per germline, CDR1 MNHNS and CDR2 SASEGT. This CDR3 contains 16 residues. The DNA for the CDR3 is TGTGCAAGAAGTGTCAACGAGGGGGGATCTGGAAAAAAAATATATTTT. This codes for CARSVNEGGSGKKIYF.

This clonotype has only a few counts. V is TRBV2 and J is TRBJ2-7, with TRBD1 as a possible D gene (6 bases). This CDR3 contains 13 residues. V dropped 5 bases and J dropped 5 bases, with 13 bases sitting between them. The germline V gene encodes CDR1 SNHLY and CDR2 FYNNEI. The CDR3 coding sequence is TGTGCCAGCAGTCGGGACATACGTAACGAGCAGTACTTC. It encodes CASSRDIRNEQYF.

This clonotype was counted a few times. This chain uses TRBV27 with TRBJ2-3; D might be TRBD2 (5 bases). CDR1 MNHEY and CDR2 SMNVEV come from the germline V gene (reference sequence). The CDR3 contains 16 residues. Trimming stripped 8 bases from V and 2 bases from J, with 20 bases between. The CDR3 coding sequence is TGTGCCAGCTCCCGGGGTTGGTTCTCAGACACAGATACGCAGTATTTT. It specifies CASSRGWFSDTDTQYF.

The chain joins TRBV11-2 to TRBJ2-7; D is unclear. The V gene lost 5 bases and the J gene lost 3 bases, with 11 bases spanning the gap. The length of the CDR3 is 13 residues. Looked up from germline, CDR1 is SGHAT and CDR2 is FQNNGV. CDR3 region: CASSEDSFYEQYF. DNA for the CDR3: TGTGCCAGCAGCGAGGATAGCTTCTACGAGCAGTACTTC.

This clonotype was counted only a few times. The chain recombines TRBV24-1 with TRBJ1-1; D is perhaps TRBD1 (5 bases). CDR3 length equals 15 residues. V lost 5 bases and J 1 base, leaving 13 bases between the germline ends. Germline V gene data show CDR1 as KGHDR and CDR2 as SFDVKD. CDR3 protein: CATSASLGTNTEAFF. DNA for the CDR3: TGTGCCACCAGTGCCAGCCTGGGGACGAACACTGAAGCTTTCTTT.

The chain uses TRBV9 and TRBJ2-1; 14 bases are shared with TRBD2. Trimming took 0 bases from V and 3 from J; bases not matched to a gene: 5. Germline CDR1 is SGDLS and CDR2 is YYNGEE. The CDR3 is made up of 18 amino acids. The CDR3: CASSVETSGGGLYNEQFF. In DNA, the CDR3 is TGTGCCAGCAGCGTAGAGACTAGCGGGGGGGGACTCTACAATGAGCAGTTCTTC.

The chain couples TRBV20-1 to TRBJ1-2; weak D call: TRBD1 (5 bases). Per the germline V gene, CDR1 is DFQATT and CDR2 is SNEGSKA (reference sequence). V lost 3 bases, J lost 4 bases, and 12 bases lay in between. The CDR3 runs 13 residues. CDR3 sequence (DNA): TGCAGTGCTAGCCCGGGGCCTAGCTATGGCTACACCTTC. It specifies CSASPGPSYGYTF.

This clonotype occurred many times. CDR3 in amino acids: CASRPGQGTYEQYF. The CDR3 nucleotides are TGTGCCAGCAGGCCGGGACAGGGGACCTACGAGCAGTACTTC. The rearrangement uses TRBV6-5 and TRBJ2-7; 10 nucleotides match TRBD1. Trimming cost V 6 bases and J 2 bases; bases outside gene matches: 4. Germline-derived CDR1 and CDR2 are MNHEY and SVGAGI. This CDR3 has 14 residues.

The chain recombines TRBV3-1 with TRBJ1-5; 10 nucleotides align to TRBD1. J gave up 5 bases and V 2 bases, and 3 bases lay outside the gene matches. The CDR3 totals 15 residues. Germline V gene sequence: CDR1 LGHDT, CDR2 YNNKEL (reference sequence). CDR3 coding DNA: TGTGCCAGCAGCCAAATGGGACAGGGGTATCAGCCCCAGCATTTT. The encoded protein is CASSQMGQGYQPQHF.

This clonotype was seen only a few times. The chain uses TRBV20-1 and TRBJ2-7, with 9 bases identical to TRBD1. Trimming at V came to 4 bases and at J to 3 bases, leaving 10 bases not matched to a gene. Germline V gene lookup returns CDR1 DFQATT and CDR2 SNEGSKA (reference sequence). This CDR3 is built from 15 residues. The CDR3 coding sequence is TGCAGTGCTACAAGAACGGGACAGGGTTACTACGAGCAGTACTTC. It specifies CSATRTGQGYYEQYF.

This clonotype was counted at least ten times. The chain employs TRBV29-1 and TRBJ2-7; D unresolved. Germline V gene lookup returns CDR1 SQVTM and CDR2 ANQGSEA. V was cut by 4 bases and J by 2 bases, with 6 bases left in between. There are 11 residues in the CDR3. The CDR3 region is CSVASTYEQYF. The CDR3, as DNA: TGCAGCGTTGCCAGTACCTACGAGCAGTACTTC.

This clonotype was seen ten or more times. The chain combines TRBV6-7 with TRBJ2-5, with 10 positions matching TRBD2. TRBV6-7 is an ORF for which the function is uncertain. Trimming cost V 8 bases and J 1 base; bases outside gene matches: 7. There are 15 residues in the CDR3. CDR3 in DNA: TGTGCCAGCCCTAGCGGGAGCGCAATCCAAGAGACCCAGTACTTC. This gives the protein CASPSGSAIQETQYF.

This clonotype was counted a few times. V usage is TRBV3-1 and J usage is TRBJ2-1, with TRBD2 matching 9 bases. The V gene's germline CDR1 is LGHDT and CDR2 YNNKEL (reference sequence). Unmatched junction bases numbered 8, after V lost 7 bases and J lost 4 bases. CDR3 size: 15 residues. CDR3 region: CASTAGGGAYNEQFF. The CDR3 DNA sequence: TGTGCCAGCACCGCGGGAGGGGGGGCTTACAATGAGCAGTTCTTC.